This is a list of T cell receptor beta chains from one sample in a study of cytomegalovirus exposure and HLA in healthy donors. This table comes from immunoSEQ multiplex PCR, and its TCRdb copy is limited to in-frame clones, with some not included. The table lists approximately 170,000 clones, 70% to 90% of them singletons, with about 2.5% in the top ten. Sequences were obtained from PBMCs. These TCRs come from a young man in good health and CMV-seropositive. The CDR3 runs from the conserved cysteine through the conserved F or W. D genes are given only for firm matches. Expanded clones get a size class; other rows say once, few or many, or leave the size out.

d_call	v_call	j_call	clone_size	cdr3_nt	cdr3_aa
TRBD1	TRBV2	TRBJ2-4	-	TGTGCCAGCAGTGACCTTTGGACAGGGGGAAACATTCAGTACTTC	CASSDLWTGGNIQYF
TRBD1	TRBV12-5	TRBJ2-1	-	TGTGCTAGTGGTTTGGGACAGGGGAGCTCCTACAATGAGCAGTTCTTC	CASGLGQGSSYNEQFF
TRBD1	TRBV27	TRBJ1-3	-	TGTGCCAGCAGTCGAGATAGACAGGGCCCTGGAAACACCATATATTTT	CASSRDRQGPGNTIYF
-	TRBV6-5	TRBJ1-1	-	TGTGCCAGCAGGAGGACAGAGAACACTGAAGCTTTCTTT	CASRRTENTEAFF
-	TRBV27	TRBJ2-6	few	TGTGCCAGCAGCTTATATACCCCTCGGACCGGGGTGGGTGGTGGGGCCAACGTCCTGACTTTC	CASSLYTPRTGVGGGANVLTF
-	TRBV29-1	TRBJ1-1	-	TGCAGCGTGGCCACAGGTTACACTGAAGCTTTCTTT	CSVATGYTEAFF
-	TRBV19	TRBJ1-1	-	TGTGCCAGTAGCCTTGCCGGGACTGAAGCTTTCTTT	CASSLAGTEAFF
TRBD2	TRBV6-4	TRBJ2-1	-	TGTGCCAGCAGCCCGACTAGCGGGGAGGGAAATGAGCAGTTCTTC	CASSPTSGEGNEQFF
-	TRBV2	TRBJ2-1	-	TGTGCCAGCAGTTCGGACAGCGACACCTACAATGAGCAGTTCTTC	CASSSDSDTYNEQFF
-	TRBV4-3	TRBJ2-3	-	TGCGCCAGCAGCCACCGGGACTTTAGCACAGATACGCAGTATTTT	CASSHRDFSTDTQYF
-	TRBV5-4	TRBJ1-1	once	TGTGCCAGCAGCTTGGCCGTGGGGACAGAAGCTTTCTTT	CASSLAVGTEAFF
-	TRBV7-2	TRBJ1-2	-	TGTGCCAGCAGCCAAACAGAGATTTATGGCTACACCTTC	CASSQTEIYGYTF
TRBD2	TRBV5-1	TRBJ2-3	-	TGCGCCAGCAGCTTGACCTCGGGAGGAACAGATACGCAGTATTTT	CASSLTSGGTDTQYF
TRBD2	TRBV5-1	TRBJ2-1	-	TGCGCCACCAGGGGTACTAGCGGGCGCAATGAGCAGTTCTTC	CATRGTSGRNEQFF
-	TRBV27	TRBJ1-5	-	TGTGCCAGCAGTTTAATCCAGGGTAGTCAGCCCCAGCATTTT	CASSLIQGSQPQHF
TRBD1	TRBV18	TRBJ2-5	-	TGTGCCAGCTCACCCGGGACAGGGTCCTCGAAGACCCAGTACTTC	CASSPGTGSSKTQYF
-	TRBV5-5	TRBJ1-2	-	TGTGCCAGCAGCTTGGGGGGGCAGGGAGTTGGAGGCTACACCTTC	CASSLGGQGVGGYTF
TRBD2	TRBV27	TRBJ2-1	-	TGTGCCAGCAGTCCTGGGACTAGCTCCTACAATGAGCAGTTCTTC	CASSPGTSSYNEQFF
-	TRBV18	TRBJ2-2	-	TGTGCCAGCTCACCAGCTAGCCAGGTCACCGGGGAGCTGTTTTTT	CASSPASQVTGELFF
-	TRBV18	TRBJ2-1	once	TGTGCCAGCACTTATAGCGGCCTTTACAATGAGCAGTTCTTC	CASTYSGLYNEQFF
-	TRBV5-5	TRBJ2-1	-	TGTGCCAGCAGCGCAAAGGGGGTAGTGCCCTCCTACAATGAGCAGTTCTTC	CASSAKGVVPSYNEQFF
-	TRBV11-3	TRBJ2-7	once	TGTGCCAGCAGCTTCAAGCGGAGCTCCTACGAGCAGTACTTC	CASSFKRSSYEQYF
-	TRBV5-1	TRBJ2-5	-	TGCGCCAGCAGCTTGGAGAGGGTCAGAGAGACCCAGTACTTC	CASSLERVRETQYF
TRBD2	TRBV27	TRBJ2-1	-	TGTGCCAGCAGTTCGGGACTAGCGGGAGGGCCCTCCTACAATGAGCAGTTCTTC	CASSSGLAGGPSYNEQFF
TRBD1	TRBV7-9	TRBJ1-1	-	TGTGCCAGCAGCCCAAGGGACAGCAAAAGAGGCGCTGAAGCTTTCTTT	CASSPRDSKRGAEAFF
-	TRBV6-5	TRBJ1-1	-	TGTGCCAGCAGTTACGATGAGGTCTCGGCTGAAGCTTTCTTT	CASSYDEVSAEAFF
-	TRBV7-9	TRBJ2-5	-	TGTTCCAGCAGCTTAAACGAGGAGACCCAGTACTTC	CSSSLNEETQYF
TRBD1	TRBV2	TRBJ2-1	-	TGTGCCAGCAACGAGGGACAGGGTGGGAGTAATGAGCAGTTCTTC	CASNEGQGGSNEQFF
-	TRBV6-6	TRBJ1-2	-	TGTGCCACGTCCCCCAGCTATGGCTACACCTTC	CATSPSYGYTF